These T cell receptor beta chains were read from a single sample in a study of CD8 T cells in ankylosing spondylitis. TCRdb analysed the 5' RACE reads with MiXCR anew, one entry per CDR3 protein. This repertoire shows a few hundred thousand distinct CDR3 sequences, around 10% found once; its top ten account for more than 7%. The specimen sequenced was blood, either unsorted or a sorted T cell fraction (not recorded which). These receptors originate from a female donor with ankylosing spondylitis or in good health (not recorded which). Both conserved end residues are part of each CDR3. Each record gives: D gene, J gene, V gene, clone size, CDR3 protein, CDR3 DNA. The D gene is left open where the match is weak. Clone size appears in some rows only: once, few, many, or a class for an expanded clone.

TRBD2 TRBJ2-5 TRBV27 NA CASSVGTSGQETQYF TGTGCCAGCAGTGTCGGGACTAGCGGCCAAGAGACCCAGTACTTC
TRBD2 TRBJ2-7 TRBV27 many CASSLRLAVSYEQYF TGTGCCAGCAGTTTAAGGCTAGCGGTATCCTACGAGCAGTACTTC
NA TRBJ2-7 TRBV20-1 many CSARQQHSHEQYF TGCAGTGCTAGACAACAACATTCCCACGAGCAGTACTTC
NA TRBJ2-3 TRBV21-1 NA CASSKDVWLAGGSRGDTQYF TGTGCCAGCAGCAAAGATGTATGGCTAGCGGGGGGGTCACGGGGAGATACGCAGTATTTT
NA TRBJ2-1 TRBV20-1 many CSARDESGFNEQFF TGCAGTGCTAGAGATGAATCGGGTTTCAATGAGCAGTTCTTC
TRBD1 TRBJ1-2 TRBV20-1 few CSARQGAGGAGGRYGYTF TGCAGTGCTAGACAAGGGGCTGGTGGGGCAGGGGGGAGGTATGGCTACACCTTC
NA TRBJ2-5 TRBV6-5 many CASSYSSGSGETQYF TGTGCCAGCAGTTACTCGTCGGGGTCTGGGGAGACCCAGTACTTC
TRBD2 TRBJ2-1 TRBV10-1 many CASSEASGSLYNEQFF TGCGCCAGCAGTGAGGCCAGCGGGAGTCTCTACAATGAGCAGTTCTTC
NA TRBJ2-3 TRBV7-8 NA CASILWGASYTDTQYF TGTGCCAGCATCCTCTGGGGCGCTTCTTACACAGATACGCAGTATTTT
NA TRBJ2-7 TRBV7-9 NA CASSSPMAESYEQYF TGTGCCAGCAGCTCCCCAATGGCGGAATCCTACGAGCAGTACTTC
TRBD1 TRBJ1-1 TRBV5-1 few CASFPGQGKAEAFF TGCGCCAGTTTCCCGGGACAGGGGAAGGCTGAAGCTTTCTTT
TRBD1 TRBJ2-7 TRBV20-1 many CSASDRGRVNEQYF TGCAGTGCATCTGACAGGGGGCGGGTGAACGAGCAGTACTTC
NA TRBJ2-1 TRBV5-1 NA CASSLEARGTYNEQFF TGCGCCAGCAGCTTGGAGGCCAGGGGTACCTACAATGAGCAGTTCTTC
TRBD2 TRBJ2-1 TRBV5-5 few CASSSAPLAGAPNEQFF TGTGCCAGCAGCTCGGCCCCCCTAGCGGGGGCTCCTAATGAGCAGTTCTTC
NA TRBJ2-1 TRBV5-1 many CASTVTGSHTYNEQFF TGCGCCAGCACCGTTACCGGGTCCCATACTTACAATGAGCAGTTCTTC
TRBD1 TRBJ2-2 TRBV10-1 many CASSLTGQPNTGELFF TGCGCCAGCAGTTTGACGGGACAGCCGAACACCGGGGAGCTGTTTTTT
TRBD2 TRBJ2-1 TRBV20-1 many CSARDPTSGRYNEQFF TGCAGTGCTAGAGATCCGACTAGCGGGAGGTACAATGAGCAGTTCTTC
TRBD1 TRBJ2-1 TRBV20-1 few CSATDRGLFNEQFF TGCAGTGCGACGGACAGGGGTCTTTTTAATGAGCAGTTCTTC
TRBD2 TRBJ2-1 TRBV20-1 NA CSAGPIAGWAFNEQFF TGCAGTGCTGGACCAATAGCGGGATGGGCTTTCAATGAGCAGTTCTTC
NA TRBJ1-5 TRBV12-3/TRBV12-4 NA CASSFDSRSQPQHF TGTGCCAGCAGTTTTGACTCGAGGAGTCAGCCCCAGCATTTT
NA TRBJ2-1 TRBV12-3/TRBV12-4 NA CASSFLGARYNEQFF TGTGCCAGCAGTTTTCTAGGAGCACGCTACAATGAGCAGTTCTTC
NA TRBJ1-2 TRBV11-2 few CASSLSSGAVYGYTF TGTGCCAGCAGCTTAAGCTCAGGGGCGGTCTATGGCTACACCTTC
TRBD2 TRBJ2-2 TRBV20-1 NA CSARDSGRNTGELFF TGCAGTGCTAGAGATAGCGGGAGGAACACCGGGGAGCTGTTTTTT
NA TRBJ2-2 TRBV10-3 many CAISESTRGTGELFF TGTGCCATCAGTGAGTCGACTAGAGGGACCGGGGAGCTGTTTTTT
NA TRBJ1-6 TRBV5-1 many CASSLGTDNSPLHF TGCGCCAGCAGCTTGGGCACGGACAATTCACCCCTCCACTTT
NA TRBJ1-2 TRBV7-9 once CASSLHRDYGDTF TGTGCCAGCAGCTTACACAGGGACTATGGCGACACCTTC
NA TRBJ2-3 TRBV5-5 NA CASSLAARGRWFADTQYF TGTGCCAGCAGCTTGGCGGCCCGGGGCCGTTGGTTCGCAGATACGCAGTATTTT
NA TRBJ1-2 TRBV3-1 few CASSQVDSYGYTF TGTGCCAGCAGCCAAGTAGACAGCTATGGCTACACCTTC
NA TRBJ2-6 TRBV5-1 many CASSPGQTNSGANVLTF TGCGCCAGCAGCCCGGGACAAACAAACTCTGGGGCCAACGTCCTGACTTTC